This T cell receptor (beta chain) was documented in a study of vaccination effects on CD4 cells after COVID-19. Whole-study results and caveats: Clones induced by infection and by vaccine showed marked clonal contraction late after vaccination.

Before any sequencing was done, the ViraFEST assay used viral peptide pools to expand antigen-specific CD4+ T cells. Upon completion of under eleven days in culture, CD4+ T cells were isolated. The vaccine recipients had no prior SARS-CoV-2 infection, with negative nucleocapsid antibodies. It was with roughly 11 IU/ml IL-2 and roughly 9.2 ug/ml peptides that 1.5 million to 2.5 million PBMC per well were cultured. Both day 3 and day 7 saw half the medium replaced with IL-2 medium. The CDR3 runs 15 residues. The V and J ends lost 4 bases and 7 bases respectively, with 14 bases between them. From germline, CDR1 is LNHDA and CDR2 SQIVND (reference sequence). This clone was picked up a small number of times. Its antigen is not identified. The assay was immunoSEQ multiplex PCR, and TCRdb's table has in-frame clones only and misses some. The sample contains tens of thousands of clones, 78% of which appear only once.

The sample was CD4+ T cells from PBMCs cultured with SARS-CoV-2 spike peptides, taken before COVID-19 vaccination. The clonotype was recovered from a human donor who received a COVID-19 vaccine. The chain joins TRBV19 to TRBJ1-6; possible D gene TRBD1, 6 bases. This CDR3 is CASSNSGHRNSPLHF. The CDR3 region has the DNA TGTGCCAGTAGTAATTCGGGACATCGGAATTCACCCCTCCACTTT. Filled out from reference TRBV19 and TRBJ1-6, the complete variable domain reads DGGITQSPKYLFRKEGQNVTLSCEQNLNHDAMYWYRQDPGQGLRLIYYSQIVNDFQKGDIAEGYSVSREKKESFPLTVTSAQKNPTAFYLCASSNSGHRNSPLHFGNGTRLTVT.